These 32 T cell receptor beta chains share one sample of origin, sequenced in a study of cytomegalovirus exposure and HLA in healthy donors. Vbeta (60) and Jbeta (13) primers were used in the PCR. Sequenced by immunoSEQ multiplex PCR; TCRdb stores in-frame clones only, minus some. This sample has about 21,000 clones, with around 77% found just once. Sequenced input: PBMCs. These receptors were taken from a man in his sixties in good health and CMV-seronegative.

The rearrangement uses TRBV12-5 and TRBJ2-5, with 8 bases fitting TRBD2. The junction had 10 bases not matched to a gene; V was cut back by 0 bases and J by 4 bases. Germline-derived CDR1 and CDR2 are LGHNT and FRNRAP. This CDR3 has 17 amino acids. DNA for the CDR3: TGTGCTAGTGGTTTGGTAAGGGTAGCGGGAATGTCAGAGACCCAGTACTTC. It yields the protein CASGLVRVAGMSETQYF.

The V and J genes are TRBV23-1 and TRBJ2-5; D is unresolved. Being an ORF, TRBV23-1 has a function that is uncertain. CDR3 size: 16 residues. Trimming stripped 2 bases from V and 7 bases from J, with 20 bases between. In DNA form, the CDR3 reads TGCGCCAGCAGTCAACCCCGCTTCCCCAGGTTAGTGACCCAGTACTTC. Translating gives CASSQPRFPRLVTQYF.

This clone was seen a few times. This rearrangement joins TRBV5-1 to TRBJ2-6; D unclear. The CDR3 consists of 17 residues. With 0 bases removed from V and 1 base from J, the gap between germline ends came to 11 bases. CDR1 and CDR2 (germline): SGHRS, YFSETQ. CDR3 region: CASSLGARPSGANVLTF. DNA of the CDR3: TGCGCCAGCAGCTTGGGGGCCAGGCCTTCTGGGGCCAACGTCCTGACTTTC. The entire variable domain, with the rest obtained from reference TRBV5-1 and TRBJ2-6, is as follows: KAGVTQTPRYLIKTRGQQVTLSCSPISGHRSVSWYQQTPGQGLQFLFEYFSETQRNKGNFPGRFSGRQFSNSRSEMNVSTLELGDSALYLCASSLGARPSGANVLTFGAGSRLTVL.

This chain uses TRBV29-1 with TRBJ1-1, with 7 bases lining up with TRBD1. Germline-derived CDR1 and CDR2 are SQVTM and ANQGSEA. V trimming: 7 bases; J trimming: 0 bases; junction bases outside the gene matches: 5. The CDR3 loop spans 13 amino acids. For the CDR3, the DNA is TGCAGCGCCTGGGGACAGATGAACACTGAAGCTTTCTTT. It translates to CSAWGQMNTEAFF.

The rearrangement links TRBV9 to TRBJ1-2; TRBD1 might be the D (5 bases). CDR1 SGDLS and CDR2 YYNGEE come from the germline V gene. V gave up 7 bases and J gave up 3 bases, with 13 bases separating them. The CDR3 extends over 13 amino acids. CDR3 DNA sequence: TGTGCCAGCGAAGACGGAGGGGACTATGGCTACACCTTC. Translation gives CASEDGGDYGYTF.

This rearrangement joins TRBV11-3 to TRBJ2-5, with 11 bases that match TRBD2. There are 16 residues in the CDR3. V lost 3 bases to trimming and J lost 2 bases; unmatched junction nucleotides: 5. Germline V gene lookup returns CDR1 SGHNT and CDR2 YENEEA. The CDR3 here is CASSLGSGRGQETQYF. In DNA, the CDR3 is TGTGCCAGCAGCTTGGGTAGCGGGAGGGGGCAAGAGACCCAGTACTTC.

The chain employs TRBV7-9 and TRBJ2-1; TRBD2 agrees at 9 bases. This CDR3 contains 16 residues. Germline-derived CDR1 and CDR2 are SEHNR and FQNEAQ (reference sequence). The V and J ends lost 3 bases and 3 bases, in that order; junction bases with no gene match: 6. The CDR3 loop is CASSFKAGGSYNEQFF. CDR3 DNA sequence: TGTGCCAGCAGCTTCAAGGCGGGAGGGAGCTACAATGAGCAGTTCTTC.

The chain has TRBV6-5 and TRBJ2-7; a possible D gene is TRBD2 (5 bases). CDR3 length equals 15 residues. V lost 4 bases, J lost 1 base, and 14 bases lay in between. The germline CDR1 and CDR2 sequences are MNHEY and SVGAGI. The CDR3, as DNA: TGTGCCAGCAGTTCCCCGGCTCGGGGATCCTACGAGCAGTACTTC. Protein sequence: CASSSPARGSYEQYF.

This chain joins TRBV2 and TRBJ2-1, with 7 bases that match TRBD2. The germline V gene has CDR1 SNHLY and CDR2 FYNNEI. The length of the CDR3 is 14 residues. Trimming took 11 bases from V and 6 from J; bases not matched to a gene: 13. The CDR3 is CAAPPQRDRNEQFF. CDR3 bases: TGTGCCGCTCCACCCCAGCGGGACCGCAATGAGCAGTTCTTC. The complete variable domain, with remaining parts taken from reference TRBV2 and TRBJ2-1, reads EPEVTQTPSHQVTQMGQEVILRCVPISNHLYFYWYRQILGQKVEFLVSFYNNEISEKSEIFDDQFSVERPDGSNFTLKIRSTKLEDSAMYFCAAPPQRDRNEQFFGPGTRLTVL.

The genes are TRBV28 and TRBJ1-1; D is ambiguous. Trimming took off 6 bases at V and 7 bases at J, with 9 bases between the two ends. Germline assignment: CDR1 MDHEN and CDR2 SYDVKM. The CDR3 sequence is 11 residues long. CDR3 sequence reads: CASRLLREAFF. CDR3 bases: TGTGCCAGCAGGTTGCTGCGTGAAGCTTTCTTT. Combining the CDR3 with reference TRBV28 and TRBJ1-1 gives the whole variable domain DVKVTQSSRYLVKRTGEKVFLECVQDMDHENMFWYRQDPGLGLRLIYFSYDVKMKEKGDIPEGYSVSREKKERFSLILESASTNQTSMYLCASRLLREAFFGQGTRLTVV.

This rearrangement joins TRBV5-1 to TRBJ2-5; 7 bases align to TRBD2. The CDR3 spans 15 residues. Trimming took 4 bases from V and 5 from J; bases not matched to a gene: 11. Germline assignment: CDR1 SGHRS and CDR2 YFSETQ. The CDR3 bases are TGCGCCAGCAGCAGCGACGGGAGGCGGACGGAGACCCAGTACTTC. Amino acid sequence: CASSSDGRRTETQYF.

This clone was counted between two and nine times. The V and J genes are TRBV9 and TRBJ1-4, with TRBD1 matching 7 bases. V shed 4 bases, J shed 2 bases, and the junction held 5 bases outside the gene matches. Germline V gene data show CDR1 as SGDLS and CDR2 as YYNGEE. The CDR3 has 15 amino acids. CDR3 sequence: CASSPMGQTNEKLFF. The CDR3 DNA reads TGTGCCAGCAGCCCGATGGGACAGACTAATGAAAAACTGTTTTTT.

The genes are TRBV7-2 and TRBJ2-5, with 7 bases fitting TRBD2. This CDR3 contains 14 residues. Germline-derived CDR1 and CDR2 are SGHTA and FQGNSA. The ends lost 2 bases at V and 2 bases at J; junction bases unmatched: 2. The CDR3 protein is CASSLYGRQETQYF. In DNA, the CDR3 is TGTGCCAGCAGCTTATACGGGAGGCAAGAGACCCAGTACTTC.

This clone was detected a few times. The genes are TRBV1 and TRBJ1-2; TRBD1 reflects the table's D call only, with no check against the DNA. TRBV1 is a documented pseudogene. The CDR3 is made up of 13 amino acids. The CDR3 here is CTSSQGQGVGYTF. Written as DNA, the CDR3 is TGCACCAGCAGCCAAGGTCAGGGTGTCGGCTACACCTTC.

This chain connects TRBV7-8 to TRBJ1-1; D is perhaps TRBD1 (5 bases). V gave up 6 bases and J gave up 2 bases, with 10 bases separating them. Germline CDR1 is SGHVS and CDR2 is FQNEAQ. The length of the CDR3 is 13 residues. The CDR3 reads CASRKGINTEAFF. CDR3 nucleotides: TGTGCCAGCAGAAAGGGGATCAACACTGAAGCTTTCTTT.

This chain uses TRBV7-2 with TRBJ1-2; 9 bases are shared with TRBD1. The CDR3 is made up of 14 amino acids. V dropped 6 bases and J dropped 8; count of bases not matched to a gene: 10. Germline V gives CDR1 SGHTA, CDR2 FQGNSA. This chain's CDR3 is CASSLRDRVSGYTF. Here the CDR3 DNA reads TGTGCCAGCAGTCTCCGGGACAGGGTGTCAGGCTACACCTTC.

V gene TRBV30 combines with J gene TRBJ1-4, with 9 bases identical to TRBD1. The ends lost 6 bases at V and 3 bases at J; junction bases unmatched: 8. Per the germline V gene, CDR1 is GTSNPN and CDR2 is SVGIG (reference sequence). CDR3 length equals 15 residues. The CDR3 sequence is CACTGQGRANEKLFF. CDR3 bases: TGTGCCTGTACGGGACAGGGAAGGGCTAATGAAAAACTGTTTTTT.

The chain links TRBV28 to TRBJ1-1, with D possibly matching TRBD1 (5 bases). Germline loops: CDR1 MDHEN, CDR2 SYDVKM. The V end was cut by 2 bases, the J end by 1 base, with 14 bases between. The CDR3 is 16 residues long. In DNA form, the CDR3 reads TGTGCCAGCAGTTTACGGAGGGGCCTATCGAACACTGAAGCTTTCTTT. It specifies CASSLRRGLSNTEAFF.

The chain recombines TRBV5-8 with TRBJ1-5; D is uncertain. This CDR3 is built from 15 residues. CDR1 and CDR2 from the germline V gene are SGHTS and YDEGEE. V was pared by 3 bases and J by 3 bases, with 13 bases between. CDR3 in amino acids: CASSSSGGLNQPQHF. In nucleotides, the CDR3 is TGTGCCAGCAGCTCATCCGGCGGCCTCAATCAGCCCCAGCATTTT.

Note on this clone: The junction does not match germline at one end; this may be a read error. V gene TRBV29-1 combines with J gene TRBJ2-1; possibly TRBD2 for D (5 bases). Germline-derived CDR1 and CDR2 are SQVTM and ANQGSEA. The CDR3 covers 15 residues. The CDR3 bases are TGCCGCGTTGAGCTGGCGGGCTACTCCTACAATGAGCAGTTCTTC. It translates to CRVELAGYSYNEQFF.

CDR3 in amino acids: CASSPGTSGSEEQFF. Written as DNA, the CDR3 is TGTGCCAGCAGTCCCGGGACTAGCGGGAGCGAGGAGCAGTTCTTC. This chain links TRBV27 with TRBJ2-1; 14 bases map to TRBD2. V was pared by 5 bases and J by 10 bases, with 7 bases of the junction left unmatched. Germline lookup yields CDR1 MNHEY and CDR2 SMNVEV (reference sequence). The CDR3 contains 15 residues.

The chain joins TRBV6-1 to TRBJ1-3, with D perhaps TRBD1 (5 bases). The CDR3 extends over 14 amino acids. CDR1 is MNHNS and CDR2 is SASEGT in the germline V gene. V was trimmed by 3 bases and J by 4 bases, leaving 10 bases between them. CDR3 residues: CASSDKGKGNTIYF. CDR3 DNA: TGTGCCAGCAGTGACAAGGGGAAAGGAAACACCATATATTTT.

The rearrangement uses TRBV19 and TRBJ2-2; possibly TRBD2 for D (7 bases). Germline CDR1 is LNHDA and CDR2 is SQIVND (reference sequence). Trimming removed 11 bases at V and 4 bases at J, with 17 bases between. The length of the CDR3 is 14 residues. As DNA, the CDR3 is TGTGCCTCATTCCCGGGGGGCATCACCGGGGAGCTGTTTTTT. It encodes CASFPGGITGELFF. Together with reference TRBV19 and TRBJ2-2, the CDR3 gives the full variable domain: DGGITQSPKYLFRKEGQNVTLSCEQNLNHDAMYWYRQDPGQGLRLIYYSQIVNDFQKGDIAEGYSVSREKKESFPLTVTSAQKNPTAFYLCASFPGGITGELFFGEGSRLTVL.

The table lists this clone with a few counts. The J gene is TRBJ2-5, the V gene TRBV6-5; 7 bases are a match to TRBD1. The CDR3 length is 15 residues. Germline CDR1 is MNHEY and CDR2 is SVGAGI. Trimming removed 0 bases from V and 5 bases from J; junction bases left unmatched: 6. CDR3 sequence reads: CASSYSIGGRETQYF. CDR3 in DNA: TGTGCCAGCAGTTACTCGATAGGGGGCCGGGAGACCCAGTACTTC.

J is TRBJ2-3 and V is TRBV27; TRBD1 aligns across 8 bases. Unmatched junction bases numbered 5, after V lost 5 bases and J lost 4 bases. Per the germline V gene, CDR1 is MNHEY and CDR2 is SMNVEV (reference sequence). This CDR3 spans 14 amino acids. CDR3 coding DNA: TGTGCCAGCAGTCCACAGGACAGGGCAGATACGCAGTATTTT. This codes for CASSPQDRADTQYF.

DNA for the CDR3: TGTGCCAGCAGTATGGGACAGGGGAAAGAGACCCAGTACTTC. Its protein is CASSMGQGKETQYF. The chain employs TRBV28 and TRBJ2-5; TRBD1 agrees at 10 bases. The J segment lost 3 bases and the V segment lost 5 bases, leaving 3 bases of the junction unmatched. This CDR3 has 14 amino acids. The germline V gene has CDR1 MDHEN and CDR2 SYDVKM.

The rearrangement uses TRBV5-5 and TRBJ2-7, with 8 bases matching TRBD1. Germline V gives CDR1 SGHKS, CDR2 YYEKEE (reference sequence). This CDR3 region has 15 residues. V gave up 3 bases and J gave up 3 bases; unmatched junction bases: 8. This chain's CDR3 is CASSSQGASNYEQYF. Written as DNA, the CDR3 is TGTGCCAGCAGCTCTCAGGGGGCCAGTAACTACGAGCAGTACTTC. Variable domain in full (rest from reference TRBV5-5 and TRBJ2-7): DAGVTQSPTHLIKTRGQQVTLRCSPISGHKSVSWYQQVLGQGPQFIFQYYEKEERGRGNFPDRFSARQFPNYSSELNVNALLLGDSALYLCASSSQGASNYEQYFGPGTRLTVT.

This clone appeared a few times. Mismatch with germline at one junction end may stem from a read error. The chain combines TRBV29-1 with TRBJ1-4, with unresolved D. The CDR3 contains 10 residues. Germline CDR1 SQVTM, CDR2 ANQGSEA. Here the CDR3 DNA reads TGCAGCGTTGTCCATGAAAAACTGTTTTTC. This sequence encodes CSVVHEKLFF.

The J gene is TRBJ2-3, the V gene TRBV19, with 9 bases lining up with TRBD2. This CDR3 comprises 18 residues. V was clipped by 6 bases and J by 6 bases; unmatched bases: 19. Germline CDR1 is LNHDA and CDR2 is SQIVND (reference sequence). The CDR3 DNA reads TGTGCCAGTAGCGACCCTCGGGGTCCACGCGGGGGGGCGGATACGCAGTATTTT. Its translation: CASSDPRGPRGGADTQYF.

This chain joins TRBV9 and TRBJ2-3; 10 nucleotides agree with TRBD2. V shed 0 bases and J 4 bases; nucleotides not matched to a gene: 5. Germline values: CDR1 SGDLS, CDR2 YYNGEE. The CDR3 sequence is 16 residues long. In DNA, the CDR3 is TGTGCCAGCAGCGTAGAGTGGCTAGCGGGAGCAGATACGCAGTATTTT. Translating gives CASSVEWLAGADTQYF. Supplemented by reference TRBV9 and TRBJ2-3, the full variable domain reads DSGVTQTPKHLITATGQRVTLRCSPRSGDLSVYWYQQSLDQGLQFLIQYYNGEERAKGNILERFSAQQFPDLHSELNLSSLELGDSALYFCASSVEWLAGADTQYFGPGTRLTVL.

This chain connects TRBV29-1 to TRBJ1-4, with 7 bases fitting TRBD1. The CDR3 is made up of 14 amino acids. J lost 7 bases, V lost 1 base, and 6 bases had no gene match. Germline CDR1 SQVTM, CDR2 ANQGSEA. The chain's CDR3 is CSVEVGRGVEKLFF. DNA for the CDR3: TGCAGCGTTGAAGTCGGCAGGGGGGTTGAAAAACTGTTTTTT.

Only one count was recorded for this clone. The CDR3 sequence: CASSLQAYEQYF. DNA for the CDR3: TGCGCCAGCAGCCTGCAGGCCTACGAGCAGTACTTC. The chain employs TRBV5-1 and TRBJ2-7; D is ambiguous. V was clipped by 4 bases and J by 2 bases, with 7 bases between them. The CDR3 consists of 12 residues. Germline CDR1 SGHRS, CDR2 YFSETQ.